What follows are 8 T cell receptor beta chains derived from one specimen sequenced in a study of shared clonotypes between healthy human individuals. Clones were read by immunoSEQ multiplex PCR, and TCRdb kept only the in-frame ones, dropping some. The sample gives under 850,000 clones, over 55% of which show up once; about 1.8% is in the top ten. Material for sequencing was memory CD4+ T cells sorted from blood. The subset is: CD45RA-negative fraction. These receptors were taken from a woman aged 25-40 years in good health.

This rearrangement joins TRBV5-6 to TRBJ1-1; no firm D call. Trimming shortened V by 0 bases and J by 2 bases, and 5 bases separated the two germline ends. The CDR3 sequence is 13 residues long. The germline gives CDR1 SGHDT, CDR2 YYEEEE. CDR3 sequence reads: CASSLAGNTEAFF. The CDR3 region has the DNA TGTGCCAGCAGCTTGGCCGGAAACACTGAAGCTTTCTTT.

CDR3 protein: CASSLTAEETQYF. The CDR3, as DNA: TGTGCCAGCAGCTTAACAGCTGAAGAGACCCAGTACTTC. V usage is TRBV7-3 and J usage is TRBJ2-5; no firm D call. The CDR3 sequence is 13 residues long. The ends were cut back, 0 bases at V and 3 bases at J, with 5 bases in the middle. Germline V gene sequence: CDR1 SGHTA, CDR2 FQGTGA.

This clone was detected only a few times. The chain has TRBV30 and TRBJ2-3, with D perhaps being TRBD1 or TRBD2 (6 bases each). This CDR3 has 13 amino acids. V lost 3 bases and J lost 6, with 13 bases in between. From germline, CDR1 is GTSNPN and CDR2 SVGIG (reference sequence). This CDR3 is CAWSGIGGDTQYF. For the CDR3, the DNA is TGTGCCTGGAGCGGAATAGGGGGGGATACGCAGTATTTT.

This clone was recorded a few times. This rearrangement joins TRBV28 to TRBJ2-7, with 10 bases lining up with TRBD1. The CDR3 runs 15 residues. J was trimmed by 2 bases and V by 6 bases; bases with no gene match: 7. Germline CDR1 MDHEN, CDR2 SYDVKM. The CDR3 coding sequence is TGTGCCAGCAGCCTAGGACAGGGGGGAGCCTACGAGCAGTACTTC. The encoded protein is CASSLGQGGAYEQYF.

This chain joins TRBV2 and TRBJ2-7, with D possibly matching TRBD2 (6 bases). The CDR3 covers 12 residues. Germline V gives CDR1 SNHLY, CDR2 FYNNEI. CDR3 region: CAGGSTYYEQYF. Here the CDR3 DNA reads TGTGCGGGAGGCAGTACATACTACGAGCAGTACTTC.

The chain employs TRBV27 and TRBJ2-2, with D maybe TRBD1 (5 bases). Germline lookup yields CDR1 MNHEY and CDR2 SMNVEV (reference sequence). The CDR3 extends over 16 amino acids. V was pared by 3 bases and J by 3 bases, with 14 bases between. The CDR3 region is CASSFRRLGDTGELFF. The CDR3 DNA sequence: TGTGCCAGCAGTTTTCGCCGGCTAGGGGACACCGGGGAGCTGTTTTTT.

This clone was observed a handful of times. This sequence joins TRBV13 and TRBJ2-7; maybe TRBD1 (5 bases). V gave up 5 bases and J gave up 3 bases, with 20 bases separating them. Germline CDR1 PRHDT, CDR2 FYEKMQ (reference sequence). The CDR3 spans 16 residues. The DNA of the CDR3 is TGTGCCAGCAGCAATCGGGCCAGACAGAATAACTACGAGCAGTACTTC. Translated, it gives CASSNRARQNNYEQYF.

The chain couples TRBV5-1 to TRBJ1-2; unclear D gene. CDR3 size: 13 residues. Trimming cost V 1 base and J 1 base, with 5 bases left between them. Looked up from germline, CDR1 is SGHRS and CDR2 is YFSETQ. The CDR3 bases are TGCGCCAGCAGCTTGTACAGTAACTATGGCTACACCTTC. Encoded protein: CASSLYSNYGYTF.